This T cell receptor (beta chain) was recovered during a study of OX40 agonist ivuxolimab in advanced cancers. Study context: Patients assigned to dose escalation were diagnosed with hepatocellular carcinoma, melanoma, renal cell or head and neck cancer. Three patients, one with hepatocellular carcinoma and two with cutaneous melanoma, responded partially.

In germline, CDR1 is LNHDA, CDR2 SQIVND (reference sequence). CDR3 size: 16 residues. V lost 4 bases and J 2 bases, leaving 15 bases between the germline ends. This clone occurred once. Its target is unknown. Study-level points and caveats: Expanded clones were, on average, more numerous among CD8+ T cells than CD4+.

Method: immunoSEQ multiplex PCR; TCRdb's copy keeps in-frame clones and lacks some. The sample includes tens of thousands of clones, roughly 80% of them seen just once. The starting material was CD4+ or CD8+ T cells sorted from blood, obtained in a trial of the OX40 agonist ivuxolimab. This TCR derives from an adult with an advanced solid tumor such as melanoma, head and neck, liver or kidney cancer. The chain carries TRBV19 and TRBJ2-1; perhaps TRBD1 as D (5 bases). The CDR3 bases are TGTGCCAGTAGTAACGTCAGGGTGAAGACCTACAATGAGCAGTTCTTC. Encoded protein: CASSNVRVKTYNEQFF. The whole variable domain, remainder taken from reference TRBV19 and TRBJ2-1, is DGGITQSPKYLFRKEGQNVTLSCEQNLNHDAMYWYRQDPGQGLRLIYYSQIVNDFQKGDIAEGYSVSREKKESFPLTVTSAQKNPTAFYLCASSNVRVKTYNEQFFGPGTRLTVL.